This TCR beta chain is from a study of cytomegalovirus exposure and HLA in healthy donors. The study ran its PCR with 60 Vbeta and 13 Jbeta primers. Assay used: immunoSEQ multiplex PCR; TCRdb lists only in-frame clones, some missing. Of about 160,000 clones listed, around 82% are singletons. Of note for this clone: Germline and junction disagree at one end, which may indicate a read error.

Material: PBMCs. The receptor comes from a man younger than 40 in good health and CMV-seronegative.

CDR3: CSSSSARLENTEAFF. The CDR3 DNA is TGTTCCAGCAGCTCCGCGCGACTTGAAAACACTGAAGCTTTCTTT. The V and J genes are TRBV7-9 and TRBJ1-1; no reliable D call. The CDR3 has 15 residues. The germline gives CDR1 SEHNR, CDR2 FQNEAQ (reference sequence). Using reference TRBV7-9 and TRBJ1-1 for the parts outside the CDR3, the full variable domain is DTGVSQNPRHKITKRGQNVTFRCDPISEHNRLYWYRQTLGQGPEFLTYFQNEAQLEKSRLLSDRFSAERPKGSFSTLEIQRTEQGDSAMYLCSSSSARLENTEAFFGQGTRLTVV.